This record looks at one TCR beta chain sequence and its context. Construction of the TCRbeta library involved unique molecular identifiers. TCRdb called the PCR reads again in MiXCR, with one record for every CDR3 protein. This sample yields 260,000 or so distinct CDR3 sequences, of which 12% are seen a single time; around 2.5% belongs to the top ten. The data derive from a study of T-cell reconstitution after alpha-beta-depleted transplantation in children. The CDR3 sequence is 13 residues long. The V gene lost 4 bases and the J gene lost 6 bases, with 13 bases spanning the gap. Germline lookup yields CDR1 SGHRS and CDR2 YFSETQ.

The source material was PBMCs from the stem cell graft donor, sampled from the stem cell graft. This chain joins TRBV5-1 and TRBJ1-2; a possible D gene is TRBD1 (5 bases). The TCR sequence derives from a human donor who donated a stem cell graft to a child with acute lymphoblastic leukemia. This CDR3 reads CASSPRPGDGYTF. The CDR3 DNA reads TGCGCCAGCAGCCCACGGCCGGGGGATGGCTACACCTTC.